This T cell receptor (beta chain) is from a study of neurological immune-mediated disorders. CDR1 and CDR2 from the germline V gene are SGHTA and FQGNSA. The CDR3 consists of 15 residues. V trimming: 5 bases; J trimming: 16 bases; junction bases outside the gene matches: 11. It was by 5'RACE with 10-nucleotide random UMIs that the cDNA was made. A single run covered 15-18 subjects with over 180 million TCR-beta sequences. MiXCR, applied by TCRdb to the 5' RACE reads, yields one record per CDR3 protein. The table lists 66,000 or so distinct CDR3 sequences, 5.2% of them singletons, with 2.8% in the top ten. For this clonotype: What it binds is not known.

Overall study results and limits: Multiple sclerosis, the disease with the least TCR clonal expansion, fell below healthy controls, whereas HTLV-1-associated myelopathy showed the most. CDR3 amino acid sequences of expanded clones were not shared across subjects, a result suggesting private repertoires in all groups.

Sequencing was done on a sample of PBMCs. The chain is built from TRBV7-2 and TRBJ2-1; TRBD2 aligns across 16 bases. The source is a woman under 40 with multiple sclerosis. CDR3 sequence reads: CASSPGLAGGPRRFF. CDR3 DNA: TGTGCCAGCAGCCCGGGACTAGCGGGGGGGCCGAGAAGATTCTTC. Using reference TRBV7-2 and TRBJ2-1 for the parts outside the CDR3, the full variable domain is GAGVSQSPSNKVTEKGKDVELRCDPISGHTALYWYRQSLGQGLEFLIYFQGNSAPDKSGLPSDRFSAERTGGSVSTLTIQRTQQEDSAVYLCASSPGLAGGPRRFFGPGTRLTVL.